Here is one T cell receptor (beta chain) with its context. Its antigen remains unidentified. The CDR3 runs 13 residues. V shed 5 bases and J shed 7 bases, with 12 bases lying between them. Germline values: CDR1 SEHNR, CDR2 FQNEAQ (reference sequence). Treatment of the sample: oral pan-JAK inhibitor, 5-10 mg twice daily. The sample comes from a study of CD8+ T cells in alopecia areata. Study information: Treated patients took oral tofacitinib at 5 to 10 mg twice daily. By percentage of affected scalp area, the severity of treated patients was scored.

RNA was isolated and reverse transcribed to cDNA, the sequencing template. Using immunoSEQ multiplex PCR, the repertoire was profiled, and TCRdb retains in-frame clones only, with some absent. The sample comprises under 130,000 clones, 65% to 90% of which are singletons, and more than 9.5% rests with the top ten. Study-level points and caveats: Tofacitinib significantly lowered scalp clonality and expanded CD8+ clones among the top 100. In lesional scalp, particularly from alopecia totalis/universalis, clonality was higher than in normal scalp.

The V call is TRBV7-9, the J call TRBJ2-1; possibly TRBD1 or TRBD2 for D (5 bases each). The clonotype was recovered from a human donor with alopecia areata. Sample: CD8+ T cells sorted from blood, taken between weeks 30 and 35, from a patient treated with tofacitinib. CDR3 region: CASSPAGTNEQFF. CDR3 bases: TGTGCCAGCAGCCCAGCCGGGACGAATGAGCAGTTCTTC.